This paragraph covers one TCR beta chain sequence. This entry comes from a study of shared clonotypes between healthy human individuals. TCRdb's copy holds only in-frame clones and misses some; the assay was immunoSEQ multiplex PCR. The repertoire holds approximately 600,000 clones, with around 95% as singletons. Positively selected for CCR7, the CD45RO-negative cells used as naive CD8 cells excluded terminally differentiated effector memory CD45RA+ cells. The material sequenced was naive CD8+ T cells sorted from blood. This TCR derives from a woman aged 25 to 39 in good health.

DNA for the CDR3: TGTGCCAGCACCGAGGACGGATTTAGCACAGATACGCAGTATTTT. Its protein product is CASTEDGFSTDTQYF. This chain joins TRBV2 and TRBJ2-3; D is uncertain. The CDR3 runs to 15 residues. V lost 7 bases to trimming and J lost 0 bases, with 14 bases between them. Germline V gene lookup returns CDR1 SNHLY and CDR2 FYNNEI.